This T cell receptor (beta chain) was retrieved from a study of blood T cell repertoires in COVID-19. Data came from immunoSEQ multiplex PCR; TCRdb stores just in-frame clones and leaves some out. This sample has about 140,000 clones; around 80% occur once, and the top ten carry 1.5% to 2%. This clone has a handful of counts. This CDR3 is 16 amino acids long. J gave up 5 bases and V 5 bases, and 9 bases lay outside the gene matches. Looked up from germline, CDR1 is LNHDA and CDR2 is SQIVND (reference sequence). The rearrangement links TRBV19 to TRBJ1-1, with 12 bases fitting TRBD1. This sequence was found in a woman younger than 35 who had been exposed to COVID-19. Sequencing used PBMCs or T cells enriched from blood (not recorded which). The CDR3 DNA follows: TGTGCCAGTAGTGTTGGGGGACAGGGGGCGGGGACTGAAGCTTTCTTT. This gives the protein CASSVGGQGAGTEAFF.